The clone carrying this T cell receptor (beta chain) appeared once. Its target is unknown. This sample is part of a study of T cell responses to AZD1222 COVID-19 vaccine. Study in general: Pooled together were second doses at about 4 or about 12 weeks.

Measured with immunoSEQ multiplex PCR; TCRdb has only the in-frame clones, and not every one. The table records 70,000 to 90,000 clones, approximately 85% of them present only once. Study findings and constraints: Spike-specific TCRs gained breadth and depth after people received two AZD1222 doses. Donors, mostly white British, included more females; clonal diversity was possibly underestimated.

Germline CDR1 and CDR2: MDHEN and SYDVKM. The CDR3 sequence is 14 residues long. Trimming removed 3 bases from V and 4 bases from J; junction bases left unmatched: 3. Specimen: peripheral blood, collected on day 0 of AZD1222 vaccination. The V and J genes are TRBV28 and TRBJ1-2, with 9 positions matching TRBD1. This sequence was found in an adult in good health. The CDR3 loop reads CASSFGQGFYGYTF. In DNA, the CDR3 is TGTGCCAGCAGTTTCGGACAGGGGTTCTATGGCTACACCTTC.